A selection of T cell receptor beta chains follows, all from one sample in a study of early T cells in non-severe SARS-CoV-2 infection. MiXCR, run by TCRdb on the 5' RACE reads, gives a single entry per CDR3 protein. The data show fewer than 85,000 distinct CDR3 sequences, roughly a sixth seen once. The sample was whole blood. Receptors were obtained from an adult who was a healthcare worker with PCR-confirmed SARS-CoV-2 infection or an uninfected control (not recorded which). Each CDR3 is given with its conserved first and last residue. The order of the fields is J gene, clone size, V gene, D gene, CDR3 DNA, CDR3 protein. The D gene is left open where the match is weak. The size of a clone is reported for some rows only, either as once, few or many, or as a class for expanded clones.

TRBJ2-2 | few | TRBV3-1 | NA | TGTGCCAGCAGCCAAGGGCGCCTCGGGGAGCTGTTTTTT | CASSQGRLGELFF
TRBJ2-1 | NA | TRBV28 | NA | TGTGCCAGCAGTCCATATGAGCCTCACAATGAGCAGTTCTTC | CASSPYEPHNEQFF
TRBJ2-1 | NA | TRBV7-6 | NA | TGTGCCAGCAGTTTCCTCCCTCGGGATGAGCAGTTCTTC | CASSFLPRDEQFF
TRBJ1-2 | few | TRBV5-1 | NA | TGCGCCAGCAGTTCGGGGGTTGAGTACTATGGCTACACCTTC | CASSSGVEYYGYTF
TRBJ2-5 | few | TRBV21-1 | NA | TGTGCCAGCAGCAAAGAGCGGTACCAAGAGACCCAGTACTTC | CASSKERYQETQYF
TRBJ2-1 | few | TRBV6-2/TRBV6-3 | TRBD2 | TGTGCCAGCAGGCGACTAGCGGGACTCAATGAGCAGTTCTTC | CASRRLAGLNEQFF
TRBJ1-1 | NA | TRBV27 | NA | TGTGCCAGCATGGGGGGTACTGAAGCTTTCTTT | CASMGGTEAFF
TRBJ2-2 | many | TRBV7-3 | NA | TGTGCCAGCAGCCCCGCGGCAGAATGGACCGGGGAGCTGTTTTTT | CASSPAAEWTGELFF
TRBJ2-5 | few | TRBV20-1 | TRBD1 | TGCAGTGCTAAGGGACAGGGGTCCGGGACCCAGTACTTC | CSAKGQGSGTQYF
TRBJ1-6 | NA | TRBV5-6 | NA | TGTGCCAGCAGCGTGGACCGGAAGGCTGATTCACCCCTCCACTTT | CASSVDRKADSPLHF
TRBJ2-3 | many | TRBV12-3/TRBV12-4 | NA | TGTGCCAGCAGTCAAAAGCCGCGGGCGGCAGATACGCAGTATTTT | CASSQKPRAADTQYF
TRBJ2-5 | many | TRBV28 | TRBD2 | TGTGCCGCCACCGAGCGGGGGGCAGAGACCCAGTACTTC | CAATERGAETQYF
TRBJ1-1 | few | TRBV20-1 | NA | TGCAGTGCCCAGGAGAACACTGAAGCTTTCTTT | CSAQENTEAFF
TRBJ2-7 | few | TRBV2 | NA | TGTGCCAGCAGTGTTGGGAGAAAGCCCGGAGACGAGCAGTACTTC | CASSVGRKPGDEQYF
TRBJ2-1 | few | TRBV5-1 | TRBD2 | TGCGCCAGCAGCCCTAGCGGGGGTCACAATGAGCAGTTCTTC | CASSPSGGHNEQFF
TRBJ2-7 | few | TRBV6-1 | NA | TGTGCCAGCAGTGTAACAGGATCCACCTACGAGCAGTACTTC | CASSVTGSTYEQYF
TRBJ2-3 | few | TRBV5-3 | TRBD1 | TGTGCCAGAAGCGAACTGCCGGGGACAGGGTACTCAGATACGCAGTATTTT | CARSELPGTGYSDTQYF
TRBJ1-5 | NA | TRBV9 | NA | TGTGCCAGCAGCGTAGGGGGAGTTTGGCCCCAGCATTTT | CASSVGGVWPQHF
TRBJ2-2 | few | TRBV10-3 | NA | TGTGCCATAGCGGAGATCCGAAACACCGGGGAGCTGTTTTTT | CAIAEIRNTGELFF
TRBJ2-7 | NA | TRBV11-2 | TRBD2 | TGTGCCAGCAGCGCCGAAATCGGGACTAACTACGAGCAGTACTTC | CASSAEIGTNYEQYF
TRBJ2-7 | few | TRBV6-2/TRBV6-3 | TRBD1 | TGTGCCAGCAGCTCATTCGGGACAGGGGTCTACGAGCAGTACTTC | CASSSFGTGVYEQYF
TRBJ2-7 | few | TRBV3-1 | NA | TGTGCCAGCAGCCCCTTGGGCGGCGACGACGAGCAGTACTTC | CASSPLGGDDEQYF
TRBJ1-5 | few | TRBV7-8 | NA | TGTGCCAGCAGCTTACAGGCGTATAGCAATCAGCCCCAGCATTTT | CASSLQAYSNQPQHF
TRBJ2-7 | NA | TRBV12-3/TRBV12-4 | NA | TGTGCCAGCAGCCACGGACCGCCCTACGAGCAGTACTTC | CASSHGPPYEQYF
TRBJ1-4 | NA | TRBV9 | TRBD1 | TGTGCCAGCAGCGTTACAGGGGCGGGCAATGAAAAACTGTTTTTT | CASSVTGAGNEKLFF
TRBJ2-1 | NA | TRBV3-1 | TRBD2 | TGTGCCAGCAGCCATCCTAGCGGGAATGAGCAGTTCTTC | CASSHPSGNEQFF
TRBJ2-2 | few | TRBV6-6 | NA | TGTGCCAGCAGAACAGACAGGTCCGGGGAGCTGTTTTTT | CASRTDRSGELFF
TRBJ1-2 | many | TRBV6-6 | NA | TGTGCCAGCAGTTACTCAGGGGATCCTAACTATGGCTACACCTTC | CASSYSGDPNYGYTF